This T cell receptor (beta chain) derives from a study of vaccination effects on CD4 cells after COVID-19. At the level of the study: Before sequencing, viral peptide pools were used by the ViraFEST assay to expand antigen-specific CD4+ T cells.

Repertoires were generated with immunoSEQ multiplex PCR, while TCRdb's copy carries only in-frame clones and drops some. The sample yields tens of thousands of clones, 68% seen once. In germline, CDR1 is MRHNA, CDR2 SNTAGT. Trimming stripped 2 bases from V and 2 bases from J, with 6 bases between. The CDR3 is 14 residues long. Isolating CD4+ T cells followed approximately ten days of culture. Study-wide findings and caveats: Whether induced by infection or by vaccine, clones showed marked clonal contraction late after vaccination. Few convalescent patients and no early post-infection timepoints were included in the study.

Remarks on this clone: Its antigen is currently unknown.

The sample in question was CD4+ T cells from PBMCs cultured without peptide, obtained before COVID-19 vaccination. This receptor was identified in a human donor who received a COVID-19 vaccine. The chain couples TRBV6-4 to TRBJ2-2; tentatively, D is TRBD2 (6 bases). The CDR3: CASSDGTNTGELFF. Written as DNA, the CDR3 is TGTGCCAGCAGTGACGGGACTAACACCGGGGAGCTGTTTTTT.